This TCR beta chain was observed in a study of blood T cell repertoires in COVID-19. The wider study: Some COVID-19 samples were acute and others convalescent; all came from the United States, Italy and Spain. Sources were T cells, B-cell-depleted T cells, or PBMCs; the material itself was cDNA or gDNA.

The V gene lost 4 bases and the J gene lost 6 bases, with 16 bases spanning the gap. CDR1 is SQVTM, CDR2 ANQGSEA, per germline. This CDR3 spans 13 amino acids. As handled by the study authors: Quantification of nucleated cells was approximated via reference gene primer amplification. Profiled with immunoSEQ multiplex PCR; TCRdb holds only in-frame clones, not every one. That table supplies the V and J calls and clone size; D and trimming were determined from the DNA. The sample has roughly 200,000 clones; around 88% are singletons. Sequenced input: peripheral blood. This sequence originates from a woman aged 25 to 45 with acute or convalescent COVID-19. The chain couples TRBV29-1 to TRBJ2-7; the D gene is possibly TRBD2 (7 bases). Here the CDR3 DNA reads TGCAGCGTTGGGTCCGGGGGAGGGGGCGAGCAGTACTTC. Translating it yields CSVGSGGGGEQYF.